This T cell receptor beta chain was obtained from a study of cytomegalovirus exposure and HLA in healthy donors. Trimming took 6 bases from V and 1 from J, leaving 10 bases between them. Looked up from germline, CDR1 is MNHNS and CDR2 is SASEGT. This CDR3 is built from 13 residues. With 60 Vbeta and 13 Jbeta primers, the PCR was carried out. Data came from immunoSEQ multiplex PCR; TCRdb stores just in-frame clones and leaves some out. In the table there are about 94,000 clones, roughly 75% of which are singletons. This TCR derives from an older woman in good health and CMV-seronegative. The specimen sequenced was PBMCs. The chain recombines TRBV6-1 with TRBJ2-7; D not resolved. DNA for the CDR3: TGTGCCAGCAGCTCCCTCTCGTCCTACGAGCAGTACTTC. It encodes CASSSLSSYEQYF.